Listed below are T cell receptor beta chains from one sample, sequenced in a study of blood T cell repertoires in COVID-19. TCRdb's copy holds only in-frame clones and misses some; the assay was immunoSEQ multiplex PCR. The sample carries some 270,000 clones, 90% recorded once. Sequencing was performed on peripheral blood. These receptors were taken from a woman between 55 and 75 years old with COVID-19, enrolled during active disease. Both conserved end residues are trimmed from each CDR3. D genes are given only for firm matches. Expanded clones are given a class, and other clones once, few, many or no size at all.

v_call clone_size d_call cdr3_aa
TRBV3-1/TRBV3-2 . TRBD1 ASSQGGTGTGHTEAF
TRBV5-6 . TRBD1 ASSWSTGGETQY
TRBV25-1 . . ASSTGILPYGYT
TRBV5-5 . . ASSLDGGRRGYT
TRBV2 . . ASSGGLRTDTQY
TRBV10-3 . . AISVGTLNTEAF
TRBV10-3 . . AISPGGDQPQH
TRBV5-1 . TRBD1 ASSLAKGAGGSYEQY
TRBV5-1 . TRBD2 ASSKGSTSGGGDTQY
TRBV7-6 . . ASSSSGRGNEKLF
TRBV24-1 once TRBD1 ATSKSGQGHNEQF
TRBV30 . . AWVERRLNSPLH
TRBV5-8 . . ASSPMDRQREAF
TRBV7-2 . . ASSLDRTQY
TRBV6-5 . . ASSYSSGNTIY
TRBV3-1/TRBV3-2 . . ASSQDLFTGAANTGELF
TRBV10-1 . . ASATTGPGTEAF
TRBV20-1 . . SASRDWIYNEQF
TRBV7-2 once . ASSTNQGRAGYT
TRBV13 . TRBD1 ASSLVGPGTGGRYEQY
TRBV6-5 . . ASSPPGTEAF
TRBV27 . . ASSLPYRETNQPQH
TRBV19 . TRBD1 ASNPGTGRSGNTIY
TRBV11-3 . TRBD1 ASSLEGTGYTGELF
TRBV29-1 . TRBD1 SVRTGTGNTEAF
TRBV4-3 . . ASSQGAGSYEQY
TRBV6-2/TRBV6-3 once . ASSYPIAYQPQH
TRBV4-2 few . ASSQGGQDSNQPQH
TRBV15 . . ATSRLGNSNQPQH
TRBV6-5 . . ASSRGGNEQF
TRBV3-1/TRBV3-2 . TRBD1 ASSGTGDSNQPQH
TRBV5-4 . . ASSPDSYGYT
TRBV2 . TRBD1 ASSRDRASNQPQH
TRBV5-1 . . ASSSIVGGRQNYGYT
TRBV27 . TRBD1 ASSRTGLIYEQF
TRBV6-6 . . ASSRRGGAATNEKLF
TRBV19 . . ASNGWQGTRDVGYT
TRBV5-1 once TRBD2 ASSLGTSDEQF
TRBV7-2 few TRBD2 ASSRRLAGGMPYEQY
TRBV7-2 once TRBD1 ASSVGTGRYTGELF
TRBV9 few TRBD1 ASSASGTVIYGYT
TRBV5-6 . . ASSFMGAGNEKLF
TRBV16 . TRBD1 ASSRTGVYYGYT
TRBV7-2 . TRBD1 ASSLRTGEGVQY
TRBV19 . TRBD1 ASRHLTGGAHNSPLH
TRBV6-5 . . ASRDRQNTGELF
TRBV5-4 few TRBD2 ASSTPGLAGWEQF
TRBV30 . TRBD1 ALQRDRGNEQF
TRBV7-3 many TRBD2 ASSPGLAYQETQY
TRBV7-3 . . ASSFTGVYGYT
TRBV11-2 . TRBD2 ASSLRRLAGNNEQF
TRBV6-5 . . ASTRGDSPLH
TRBV14 . . ASSQETRAGFSYNSPLH
TRBV10-3 . TRBD2 AISEAWGSGGGTPYEQY
TRBV9 few . ASGRGGNQPQH
TRBV5-1 . . ASSLAGVYGYT
TRBV7-9 once TRBD1 ASSLSGDRNQPQH
TRBV19 few . ASSIGEGLGTQY
TRBV9 . . ASSPGVSDYGYT